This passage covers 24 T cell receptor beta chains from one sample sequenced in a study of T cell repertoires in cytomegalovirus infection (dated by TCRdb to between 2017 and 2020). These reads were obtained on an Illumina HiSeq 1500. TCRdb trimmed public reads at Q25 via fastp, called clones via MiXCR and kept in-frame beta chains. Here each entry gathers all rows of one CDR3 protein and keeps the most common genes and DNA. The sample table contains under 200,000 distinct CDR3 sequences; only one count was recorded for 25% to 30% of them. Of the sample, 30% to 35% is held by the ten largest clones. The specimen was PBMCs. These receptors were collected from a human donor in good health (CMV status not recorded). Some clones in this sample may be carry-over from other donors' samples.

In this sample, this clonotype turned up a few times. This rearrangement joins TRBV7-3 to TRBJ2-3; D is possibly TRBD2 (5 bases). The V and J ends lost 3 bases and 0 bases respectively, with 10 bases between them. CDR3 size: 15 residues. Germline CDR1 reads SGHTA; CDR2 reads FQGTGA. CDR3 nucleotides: TGTGCCAGCAGCTTGCTAGCCTCTAGCACAGATACGCAGTATTTT. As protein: CASSLLASSTDTQYF.

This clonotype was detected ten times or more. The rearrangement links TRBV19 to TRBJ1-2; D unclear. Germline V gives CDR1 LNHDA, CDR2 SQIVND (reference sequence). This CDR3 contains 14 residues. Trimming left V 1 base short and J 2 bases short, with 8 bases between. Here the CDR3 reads CASSIGAANYGYTF. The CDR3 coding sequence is TGTGCCAGTAGTATAGGTGCAGCGAACTATGGCTACACCTTC.

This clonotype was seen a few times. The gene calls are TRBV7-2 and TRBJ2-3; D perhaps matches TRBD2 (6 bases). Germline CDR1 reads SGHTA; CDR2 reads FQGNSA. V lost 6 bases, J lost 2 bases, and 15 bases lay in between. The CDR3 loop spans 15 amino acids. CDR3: CASRTAGSPTDTQYF. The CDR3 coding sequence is TGTGCCAGCAGGACGGCGGGGTCTCCCACAGATACGCAGTATTTT.

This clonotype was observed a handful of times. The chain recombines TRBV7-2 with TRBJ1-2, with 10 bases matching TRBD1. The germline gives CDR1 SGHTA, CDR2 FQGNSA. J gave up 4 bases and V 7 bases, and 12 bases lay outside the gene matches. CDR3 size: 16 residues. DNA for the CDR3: TGTGCCAGCATGCCACCCGGGACAGGGGCCATCTATGGCTACACCTTC. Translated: CASMPPGTGAIYGYTF.

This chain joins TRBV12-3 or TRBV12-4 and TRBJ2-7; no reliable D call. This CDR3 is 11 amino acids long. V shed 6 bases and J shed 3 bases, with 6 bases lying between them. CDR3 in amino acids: CASRDGYEQYF. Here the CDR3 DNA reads TGTGCCAGCAGGGACGGCTACGAGCAGTACTTC.

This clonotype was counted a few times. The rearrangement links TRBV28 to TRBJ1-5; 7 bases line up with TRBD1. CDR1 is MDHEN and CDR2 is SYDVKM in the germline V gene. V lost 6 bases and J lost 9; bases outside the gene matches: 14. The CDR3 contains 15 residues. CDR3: CASSNRDRAIRPQHF. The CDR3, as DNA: TGTGCCAGCAGCAACCGAGACAGGGCCATAAGGCCCCAGCATTTT.

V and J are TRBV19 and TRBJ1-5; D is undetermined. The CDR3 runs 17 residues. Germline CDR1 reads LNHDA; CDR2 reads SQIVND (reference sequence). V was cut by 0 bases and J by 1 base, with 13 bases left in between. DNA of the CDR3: TGTGCCAGTAGTATAGATCCGAAAGTGGCCAGCAATCAGCCCCAGCATTTT. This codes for CASSIDPKVASNQPQHF.

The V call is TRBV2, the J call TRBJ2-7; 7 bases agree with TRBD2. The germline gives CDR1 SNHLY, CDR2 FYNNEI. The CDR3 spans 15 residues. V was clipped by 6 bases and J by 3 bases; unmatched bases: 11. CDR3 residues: CASSSASGRFYEQYF. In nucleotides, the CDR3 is TGTGCCAGCAGCTCTGCTAGCGGACGGTTCTACGAGCAGTACTTC.

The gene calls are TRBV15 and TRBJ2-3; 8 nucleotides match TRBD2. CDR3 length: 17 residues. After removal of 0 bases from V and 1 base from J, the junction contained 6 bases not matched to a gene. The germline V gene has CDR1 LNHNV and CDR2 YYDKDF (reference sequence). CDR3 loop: CATSRDILAGGTDTQYF. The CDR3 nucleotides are TGTGCCACCAGCAGAGATATTCTAGCGGGCGGCACAGATACGCAGTATTTT.

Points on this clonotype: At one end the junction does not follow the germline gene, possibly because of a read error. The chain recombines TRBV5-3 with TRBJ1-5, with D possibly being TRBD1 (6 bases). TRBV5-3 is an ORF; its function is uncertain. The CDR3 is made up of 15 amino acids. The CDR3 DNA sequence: TGTCCCAGCAGCTCTGGACAGATTAGCAATCAGCCCCAGCATTTT. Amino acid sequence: CPSSSGQISNQPQHF.

CDR3 in amino acids: CASSLVVESDTQYF. CDR3 in DNA: TGTGCCAGCAGCTTAGTAGTGGAATCCGATACGCAGTATTTT. V usage is TRBV11-1 and J usage is TRBJ2-3; no reliable D call. This CDR3 has 14 residues. Trimming cost V 1 base and J 6 bases, with 11 bases left between them. The V gene's germline CDR1 is SGHAT and CDR2 FQDESV (reference sequence). The full variable domain, rest sourced from reference TRBV11-1 and TRBJ2-3, is EAEVAQSPRYKITEKSQAVAFWCDPISGHATLYWYRQILGQGPELLVQFQDESVVDDSQLPKDRFSAERLKGVDSTLKIQPAELGDSAMYLCASSLVVESDTQYFGPGTRLTVL.

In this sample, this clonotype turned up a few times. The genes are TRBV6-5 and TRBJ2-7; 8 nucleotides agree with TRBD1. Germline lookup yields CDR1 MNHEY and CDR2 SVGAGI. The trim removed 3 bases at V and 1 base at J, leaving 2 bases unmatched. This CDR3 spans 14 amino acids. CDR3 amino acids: CASSYNRGSYEQYF. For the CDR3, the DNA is TGTGCCAGCAGTTATAACAGGGGGTCCTACGAGCAGTACTTC.

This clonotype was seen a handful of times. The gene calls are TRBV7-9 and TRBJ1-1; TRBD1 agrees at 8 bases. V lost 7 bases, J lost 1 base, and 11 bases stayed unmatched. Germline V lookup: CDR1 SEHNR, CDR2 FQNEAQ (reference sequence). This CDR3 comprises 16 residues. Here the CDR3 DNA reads TGTGCCAGCACCTCATGGGCGGACAGGGCGAACACTGAAGCTTTCTTT. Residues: CASTSWADRANTEAFF.

The CDR3 is CASSQDIKVTEAFF. CDR3 bases: TGCGCCAGCAGCCAAGATATAAAGGTAACTGAAGCTTTCTTT. This rearrangement joins TRBV4-3 to TRBJ1-1; no clear D. Germline values: CDR1 LGHNA, CDR2 YSLEER. Trimming shortened V by 0 bases and J by 5 bases, and 10 bases separated the two germline ends. The CDR3 is 14 amino acids.

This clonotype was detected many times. CDR3 nucleotides: TGTGCCAGCAGCTCGGGACCGTTCTATGGCTACACCTTC. Amino acid sequence: CASSSGPFYGYTF. This chain uses TRBV11-1 with TRBJ1-2, with D possibly matching TRBD1 (5 bases). Germline CDR1 reads SGHAT; CDR2 reads FQDESV (reference sequence). V was trimmed by 4 bases and J by 4 bases, leaving 10 bases between them. The CDR3 loop spans 13 amino acids.

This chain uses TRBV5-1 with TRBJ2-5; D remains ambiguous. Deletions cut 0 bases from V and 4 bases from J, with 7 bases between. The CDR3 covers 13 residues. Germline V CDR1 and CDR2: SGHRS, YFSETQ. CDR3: CASSLELGETQYF. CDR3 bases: TGCGCCAGCAGCTTGGAGCTAGGAGAGACCCAGTACTTC.

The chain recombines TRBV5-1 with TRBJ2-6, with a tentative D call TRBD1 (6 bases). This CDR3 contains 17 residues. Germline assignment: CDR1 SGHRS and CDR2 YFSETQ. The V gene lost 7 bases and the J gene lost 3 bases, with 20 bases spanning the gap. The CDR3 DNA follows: TGCGCCAGCGGATCCTCCGGGACAACTAGTGGGGCCAACGTCCTGACTTTC. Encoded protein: CASGSSGTTSGANVLTF.

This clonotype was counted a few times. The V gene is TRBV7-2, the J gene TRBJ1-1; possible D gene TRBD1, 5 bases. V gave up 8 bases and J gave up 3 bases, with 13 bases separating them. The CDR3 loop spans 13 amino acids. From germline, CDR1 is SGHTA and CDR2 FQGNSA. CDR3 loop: CASCRKGDTEAFF. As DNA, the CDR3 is TGTGCCAGCTGCCGGAAAGGGGACACTGAAGCTTTCTTT.

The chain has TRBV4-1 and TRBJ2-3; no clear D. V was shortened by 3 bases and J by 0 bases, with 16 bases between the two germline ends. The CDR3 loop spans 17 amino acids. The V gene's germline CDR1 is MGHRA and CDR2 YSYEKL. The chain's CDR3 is CASSQPLGSTSTDTQYF. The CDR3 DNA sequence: TGCGCCAGCAGCCAGCCACTGGGATCGACTAGCACAGATACGCAGTATTTT.

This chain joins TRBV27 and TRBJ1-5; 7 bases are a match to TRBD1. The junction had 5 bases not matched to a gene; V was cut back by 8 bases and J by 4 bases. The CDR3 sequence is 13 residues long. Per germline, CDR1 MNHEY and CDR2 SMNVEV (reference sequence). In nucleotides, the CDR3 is TGTGCCAGCCGAGACAGGGAGAATCAGCCCCAGCATTTT. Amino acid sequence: CASRDRENQPQHF.

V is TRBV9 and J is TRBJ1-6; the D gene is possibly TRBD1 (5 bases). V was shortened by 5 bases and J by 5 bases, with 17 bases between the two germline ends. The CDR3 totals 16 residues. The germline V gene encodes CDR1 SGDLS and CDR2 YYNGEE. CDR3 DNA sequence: TGTGCCAGCAGTTCGCCCCAGGGCAGGGATAATTCACCCCTCCACTTT. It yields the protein CASSSPQGRDNSPLHF.

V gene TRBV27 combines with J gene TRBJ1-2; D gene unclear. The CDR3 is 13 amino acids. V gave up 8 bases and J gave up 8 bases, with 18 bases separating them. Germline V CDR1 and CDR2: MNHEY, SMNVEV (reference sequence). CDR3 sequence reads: CASATRSHGGYTF. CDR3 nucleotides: TGTGCCAGCGCTACCAGAAGTCATGGAGGCTACACCTTC.

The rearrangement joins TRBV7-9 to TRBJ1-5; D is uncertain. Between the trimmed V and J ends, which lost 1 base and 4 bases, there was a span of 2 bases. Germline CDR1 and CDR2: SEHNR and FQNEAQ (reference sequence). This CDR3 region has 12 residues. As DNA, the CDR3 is TGTGCCAGCAGCTTAGAAAATCAGCCCCAGCATTTT. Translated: CASSLENQPQHF.

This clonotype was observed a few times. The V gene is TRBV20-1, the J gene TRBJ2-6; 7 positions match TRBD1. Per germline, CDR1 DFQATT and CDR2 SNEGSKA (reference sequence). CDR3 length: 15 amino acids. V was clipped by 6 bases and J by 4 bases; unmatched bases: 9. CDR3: CSARQGALGANVLTF. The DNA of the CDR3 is TGCAGTGCCCGACAGGGAGCTCTGGGGGCCAACGTCCTGACTTTC.